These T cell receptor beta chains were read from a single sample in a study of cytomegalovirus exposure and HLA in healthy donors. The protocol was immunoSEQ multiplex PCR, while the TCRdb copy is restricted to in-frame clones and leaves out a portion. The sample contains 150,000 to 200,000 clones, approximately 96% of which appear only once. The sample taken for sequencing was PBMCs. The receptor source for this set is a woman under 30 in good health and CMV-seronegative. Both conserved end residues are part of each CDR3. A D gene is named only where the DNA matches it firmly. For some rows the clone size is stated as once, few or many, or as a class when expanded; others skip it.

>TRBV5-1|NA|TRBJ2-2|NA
TGCGCCAGCAGCTTACGACAGGAGCGCACCGGGGAGCTGTTTTTT
CASSLRQERTGELFF
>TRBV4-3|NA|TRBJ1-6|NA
TGCGCCAGCAGCCAAGAAAGGGGCTCGGATTCACCCCTCCACTTT
CASSQERGSDSPLHF
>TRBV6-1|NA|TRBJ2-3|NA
TGTGCCAGCAGTGATACAGGAACTGGCACAGATACGCAGTATTTT
CASSDTGTGTDTQYF
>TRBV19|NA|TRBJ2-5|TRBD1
TGTGCCAGTAGTCCCCAGGACAGGGGCGAGACCCAGTACTTC
CASSPQDRGETQYF
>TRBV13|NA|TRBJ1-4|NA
TGTGCCAGCAGCGGCGGTTCTAATGAAAAACTGTTTTTT
CASSGGSNEKLFF
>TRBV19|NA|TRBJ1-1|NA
TGTGCCAGTAGTGTAGACAGCCGGGGTGAAGCTTTCTTT
CASSVDSRGEAFF
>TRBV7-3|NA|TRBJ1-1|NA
TGTGCCAGCAGCTTATCCCCAGGGATTACTAACACTGAAGCTTTCTTT
CASSLSPGITNTEAFF
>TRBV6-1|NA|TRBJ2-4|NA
TGTGCCAGCAGAGAGGGGGGGAGGAACATTCAGTACTTC
CASREGGRNIQYF
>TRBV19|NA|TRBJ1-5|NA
TGTGCCAGTACCATATCCCTTCGGTCCTTCAATCAGCCCCAGCATTTT
CASTISLRSFNQPQHF
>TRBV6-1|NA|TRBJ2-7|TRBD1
TGTGCCAGCAGAGGTACAGGGGCCTACGAGCAGTACTTC
CASRGTGAYEQYF
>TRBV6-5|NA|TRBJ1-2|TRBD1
TGTGCCAGCAGTTACGGACAGGGAAACTATGGCTACACCTTC
CASSYGQGNYGYTF
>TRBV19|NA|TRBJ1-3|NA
TGTGCCAGTAGTATCGGCGACAGCTCTGGAAACACCATATATTTT
CASSIGDSSGNTIYF
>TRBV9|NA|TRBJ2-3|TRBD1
TGTGCCAGCAGCGTACAGGGGGCGAGCACAGATACGCAGTATTTT
CASSVQGASTDTQYF
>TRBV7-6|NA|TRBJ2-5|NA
TGTGCCAGCAGCTTACTATTGATATCAACAGAACAAGAGACCCAGTACTTC
CASSLLLISTEQETQYF
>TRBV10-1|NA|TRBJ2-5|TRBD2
TGCGCCAGCAGATCAGCGGGGGGCTCTCCTAGTATGAAGACCCAGTACTTC
CASRSAGGSPSMKTQYF
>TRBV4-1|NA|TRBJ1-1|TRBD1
TGCGCCAGCAGCCAGGGGAACAGGGGGCTTGAAGCTTTCTTT
CASSQGNRGLEAFF
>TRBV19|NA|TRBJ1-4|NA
TGTGCCAGTAGTATACCATCTAATGAAAAACTGTTTTTT
CASSIPSNEKLFF
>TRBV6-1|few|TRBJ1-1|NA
TGTGCCAGCAGTACCAGGACAGAAAACACTGAAGCTTTCTTT
CASSTRTENTEAFF
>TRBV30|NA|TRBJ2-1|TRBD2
TGTGCCTGGAGGGCGACTAGCGGGGGGACCGGAGAGCAGTTCTTC
CAWRATSGGTGEQFF
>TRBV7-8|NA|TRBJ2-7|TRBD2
TGTGCCAGCAGCTTAGCGAGGTTAGCGGGGGGGCGGTCCTACGAGCAGTACTTC
CASSLARLAGGRSYEQYF
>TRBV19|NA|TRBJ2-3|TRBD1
TGTGCCAGTAGTATTCCACAGGGGGAAAGTCGGTATTTT
CASSIPQGESRYF
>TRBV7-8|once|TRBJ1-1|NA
TGTGCCAGCAGCCACAGGGCAGGAAAAGCTTTCTTT
CASSHRAGKAFF
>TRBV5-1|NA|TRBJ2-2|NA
TGCGCCAGCAGCTTGACACTATCCGCCGGGGAGCTGTTTTTT
CASSLTLSAGELFF
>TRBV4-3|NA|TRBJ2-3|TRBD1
TGCGCCAGCAGCCAAGAGCAGGGGGCATATGATACGCAGTATTTT
CASSQEQGAYDTQYF
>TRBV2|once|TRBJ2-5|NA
TGTGCCAGCGGGGGGATAGAGACCCAGTACTTC
CASGGIETQYF
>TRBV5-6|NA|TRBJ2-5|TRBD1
TGTGCCAGCAGCTTGGAGGGGACAGTTGGGACCCAGTACTTC
CASSLEGTVGTQYF
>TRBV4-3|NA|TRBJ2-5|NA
TGCGCCAGCAGCCAGGAGCAATCCCAGTACTTC
CASSQEQSQYF
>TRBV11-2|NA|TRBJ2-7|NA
TGTGCCAGCACCCGTTGTAATACGGGGTCCAGCTCCTACGAGCAGTACTTC
CASTRCNTGSSSYEQYF
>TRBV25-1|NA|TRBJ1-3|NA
TGTGCCAGCACCCTTTCCTCTGGAAACACCATATATTTT
CASTLSSGNTIYF
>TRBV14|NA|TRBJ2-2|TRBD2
TGTGCCAGCAGCTCTAGCGGGGGGCATACCGGGGAGCTGTTTTTT
CASSSSGGHTGELFF
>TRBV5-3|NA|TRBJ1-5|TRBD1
TGTGCCAGAAGCTTTCCGGGACAGGGGGCAAGTCAGCCCCAGCATTTT
CARSFPGQGASQPQHF
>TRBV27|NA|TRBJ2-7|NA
TGTGCCAGCAGTTCGTCAGGGTTGGGCGAGCAGTACTTC
CASSSSGLGEQYF
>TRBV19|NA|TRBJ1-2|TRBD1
TGTGCCACTAGGACAGGGCCACCTGATGGCTACACCTTC
CATRTGPPDGYTF
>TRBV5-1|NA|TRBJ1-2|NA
TGCGCCAGCAGCTTGACAGGGAGCGATGGCTACACCTTC
CASSLTGSDGYTF
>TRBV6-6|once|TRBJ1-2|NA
TGTGCCAGCAGTTACAGGGTTGGGCAGGGCCATGGCTACACCTTC
CASSYRVGQGHGYTF
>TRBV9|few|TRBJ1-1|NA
TGTGCCAGCAGCGTAGCGGGTAACACTGAAGCTTTCTTT
CASSVAGNTEAFF
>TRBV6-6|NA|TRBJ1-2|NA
TGTGCCAGCAGCATTCTAACTTACAGGGACGGCTACACCTTC
CASSILTYRDGYTF
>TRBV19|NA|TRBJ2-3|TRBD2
TGTGCCAGTGCTTGGACTAGCGGAACAGATACGCAGTATTTT
CASAWTSGTDTQYF
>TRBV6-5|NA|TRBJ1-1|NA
TGTGCCAGCACCCCGGACAGACTCAACACTGAAGCTTTCTTT
CASTPDRLNTEAFF
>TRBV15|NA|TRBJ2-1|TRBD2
TGTGCCACCAGCAGCGGGGGGGACTCCTTCTTAGGTGAGCAGTTCTTC
CATSSGGDSFLGEQFF
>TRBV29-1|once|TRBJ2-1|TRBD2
TGCAGCGTTGTGGGACTAGCGGGGGACAATGAGCAGTTCTTC
CSVVGLAGDNEQFF
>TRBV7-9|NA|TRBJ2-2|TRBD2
TGTGCCAGCAGCTATAGCGGGGCGAACACCGGGGAGCTGTTTTTT
CASSYSGANTGELFF